Below are 26 T cell receptor beta chains sequenced from a single sample in a study of human T cells and chemical hapten exposure. TCRdb called the RACE reads again in MiXCR, with one record for every CDR3 protein. The sample has about 70,000 distinct CDR3 sequences; roughly 8.5% are singletons. The time point was: patch test 2, 6 weeks after DPC sensitization. The treatment here: therapeutic diphenylcyclopropenone sensitization with weekly scalp DPC. Sequences were derived from whole blood, sampled in connection with sensitization to the hapten diphenylcyclopropenone (DPC). The receptor set was obtained from a woman between 45 and 60 years old with alopecia areata. Some clones in this sample may be carry-over from other donors' samples.

This chain's CDR3 is CASSQDLSSSEQFF. Here the CDR3 DNA reads TGTGCCAGCAGCCAAGACCTTTCCTCCTCAGAGCAGTTCTTC. The chain combines TRBV14 with TRBJ2-1; no firm D call. Trimming left V 0 bases short and J 10 bases short, with 13 bases between. The CDR3 extends over 14 amino acids. Germline V gene sequence: CDR1 SGHDN, CDR2 FVKESK.

This clonotype has more than one count but fewer than ten. The rearrangement joins TRBV9 to TRBJ2-3; the match to TRBD2 covers 7 bases. Per germline, CDR1 SGDLS and CDR2 YYNGEE. This CDR3 contains 17 residues. Trimming took 0 bases from V and 2 from J; bases not matched to a gene: 9. CDR3 sequence: CASSVERGGTHTDTQYF. DNA of the CDR3: TGTGCCAGCAGCGTAGAGCGGGGCGGTACGCACACAGATACGCAGTATTTT.

The chain uses TRBV7-9 and TRBJ1-5; D is ambiguous. Trimming pared 6 bases from V and 7 bases from J, leaving 16 bases between. Germline V lookup: CDR1 SEHNR, CDR2 FQNEAQ (reference sequence). The CDR3 covers 14 residues. This CDR3 reads CASSSDGGGQPQHF. The CDR3 nucleotides are TGTGCCAGCAGTTCGGACGGTGGTGGACAGCCCCAGCATTTT.

The chain combines TRBV7-9 with TRBJ1-5, with 9 bases matching TRBD1. The ends lost 4 bases at V and 0 bases at J; junction bases unmatched: 7. This CDR3 has 17 residues. Germline V lookup: CDR1 SEHNR, CDR2 FQNEAQ (reference sequence). The CDR3 nucleotides are TGTGCCAGCAGCTCCGGACAGGGGCAAAATAGCAATCAGCCCCAGCATTTT. This codes for CASSSGQGQNSNQPQHF.

This rearrangement joins TRBV10-3 to TRBJ2-3, with 13 nucleotides matching TRBD2. Germline V gives CDR1 ENHRY, CDR2 SYGVKD. V lost 4 bases, J lost 0 bases, and 4 bases stayed unmatched. The CDR3 extends over 17 amino acids. CDR3 residues: CAISGLAGGTSTDTQYF. The CDR3 DNA follows: TGTGCCATCAGTGGACTAGCGGGGGGAACTAGCACAGATACGCAGTATTTT.

This chain connects TRBV2 to TRBJ1-3; D remains unclear. This CDR3 contains 16 residues. Germline CDR1 and CDR2: SNHLY and FYNNEI. The V gene lost 6 bases and the J gene lost 0 bases, with 15 bases spanning the gap. The chain's CDR3 is CASSLKPGNSGNTIYF. CDR3 DNA sequence: TGTGCCAGCAGCCTCAAACCTGGTAACTCTGGAAACACCATATATTTT.

This clonotype was counted many times. The chain joins TRBV5-1 to TRBJ2-7; 9 bases map to TRBD1. This CDR3 is built from 15 residues. V shed 1 base, J shed 5 bases, and the junction held 7 bases outside the gene matches. The germline V gene has CDR1 SGHRS and CDR2 YFSETQ. CDR3 sequence: CASSLLRDRADEQYF. The CDR3 region has the DNA TGCGCCAGCAGCTTGCTCCGGGACAGGGCCGACGAGCAGTACTTC.

This clonotype was observed many times. The chain is built from TRBV13 and TRBJ2-7, with D perhaps given as TRBD1 or TRBD2 (5 bases each). Between the trimmed V and J ends, which lost 3 bases and 2 bases, there was a span of 5 bases. Germline lookup yields CDR1 PRHDT and CDR2 FYEKMQ (reference sequence). The CDR3 has 12 amino acids. This chain's CDR3 is CASSLGAYEQYF. CDR3 coding DNA: TGTGCCAGCAGCTTGGGGGCCTACGAGCAGTACTTC.

This clonotype was recorded a few times. The CDR3 sequence is CASALGRAPQETQYF. CDR3 nucleotide sequence: TGTGCCAGCGCCCTTGGGAGGGCCCCCCAAGAGACCCAGTACTTC. This chain uses TRBV27 with TRBJ2-5; 7 bases line up with TRBD2. The CDR3 spans 15 residues. Germline CDR1 MNHEY, CDR2 SMNVEV (reference sequence). Losses at the gene ends were 8 bases for V and 1 base for J; bases not matched to a gene: 10.

A few counts support this clonotype. The chain links TRBV6-6 to TRBJ1-1; 7 bases are a match to TRBD1. The germline V gene encodes CDR1 MNHNY and CDR2 SVGAGI (reference sequence). Trimming took 2 bases from V and 1 from J; bases not matched to a gene: 16. The CDR3 extends over 19 amino acids. The CDR3 coding sequence is TGTGCCAGCAGTTACGGCCCAGTGAGGGGGCCAAGGAAGAACACTGAAGCTTTCTTT. This translates into CASSYGPVRGPRKNTEAFF.

The sample holds a few counts of this clonotype. The rearrangement uses TRBV28 and TRBJ1-5; D is perhaps TRBD1 (5 bases). With 5 bases removed from V and 6 bases from J, the gap between germline ends came to 14 bases. Germline-derived CDR1 and CDR2 are MDHEN and SYDVKM. The CDR3 spans 14 residues. The CDR3 sequence: CASSETQGFQPQHF. The CDR3 nucleotides read TGTGCCAGCAGTGAGACCCAGGGTTTTCAGCCCCAGCATTTT.

This clonotype came up many times. The V and J genes are TRBV20-1 and TRBJ2-1; D is uncertain. The CDR3 contains 11 residues. Germline CDR1 is DFQATT and CDR2 is SNEGSKA (reference sequence). With 6 bases removed from V and 8 bases from J, the gap between germline ends came to 11 bases. The CDR3 protein is CSAKDRHEQFF. The CDR3 DNA is TGCAGTGCAAAGGATAGGCATGAGCAGTTCTTC.

In this sample, this clonotype turned up a few times. V usage is TRBV11-2 and J usage is TRBJ2-2, with D possibly being TRBD2 (5 bases). Trimming removed 0 bases at V and 3 bases at J, with 8 bases between. This CDR3 contains 15 residues. Per germline, CDR1 SGHAT and CDR2 FQNNGV. In DNA, the CDR3 is TGTGCCAGCAGCTTAGATGGACTCTACACCGGGGAGCTGTTTTTT. Encoded protein: CASSLDGLYTGELFF.

The sample holds a few counts of this clonotype. This chain connects TRBV4-1 to TRBJ2-3; D unresolved. The V end was cut by 1 base, the J end by 1 base, with 9 bases between. CDR1 is MGHRA, CDR2 YSYEKL, per germline. The length of the CDR3 is 15 residues. As DNA, the CDR3 is TGCGCCAGCAGCCAAGCCGCTAGGCGCACAGATACGCAGTATTTT. Protein: CASSQAARRTDTQYF.

The V and J genes are TRBV2 and TRBJ1-5; 7 nucleotides match TRBD1. CDR3 length: 16 residues. Germline V CDR1 and CDR2: SNHLY, FYNNEI. Germline trimming cut 4 bases from V and 2 bases from J; bases unmatched to any gene: 8. CDR3 residues: CASSADRAPGNQPQHF. The CDR3 region has the DNA TGTGCCAGCAGTGCCGACAGGGCCCCGGGCAATCAGCCCCAGCATTTT.

The rearrangement joins TRBV28 to TRBJ2-7; TRBD2 is a possible D gene (6 bases). V lost 4 bases, J lost 5 bases, and 15 bases lay in between. Per the germline V gene, CDR1 is MDHEN and CDR2 is SYDVKM. The CDR3 is 14 residues long. The CDR3 loop is CASSSGGLRDEQYF. Here the CDR3 DNA reads TGTGCCAGCAGTTCGGGCGGACTAAGGGACGAGCAGTACTTC. The entire variable domain, with the rest obtained from reference TRBV28 and TRBJ2-7, is as follows: DVKVTQSSRYLVKRTGEKVFLECVQDMDHENMFWYRQDPGLGLRLIYFSYDVKMKEKGDIPEGYSVSREKKERFSLILESASTNQTSMYLCASSSGGLRDEQYFGPGTRLTVT.

A few counts support this clonotype. This chain links TRBV29-1 with TRBJ1-2, with D perhaps matching TRBD1 (6 bases). V was trimmed by 2 bases and J by 8 bases, leaving 9 bases between them. This CDR3 has 11 residues. The germline gives CDR1 SQVTM, CDR2 ANQGSEA. The CDR3 here is CSVETGGGYTF. The CDR3 region has the DNA TGCAGCGTTGAAACCGGGGGCGGCTACACCTTC.

The chain recombines TRBV6-2 or TRBV6-3 with TRBJ1-4, with TRBD1 matching over 7 bases. Unmatched junction bases numbered 4, after V lost 1 base and J lost 5 bases. CDR1 and CDR2 from the germline V gene are MNHEY and SVGEGT. The CDR3 length is 15 residues. The CDR3 is CASSYYRGGNEKLFF. Written as DNA, the CDR3 is TGTGCCAGCAGTTACTACAGGGGCGGCAATGAAAAACTGTTTTTT.

V is TRBV29-1 and J is TRBJ2-7; tentative D call: TRBD2 (6 bases). Trimming left V 7 bases short and J 5 bases short, with 18 bases between. The CDR3 loop spans 13 amino acids. Per germline, CDR1 SQVTM and CDR2 ANQGSEA. This CDR3 is CSAAGTPFNEQYF. CDR3 bases: TGCAGCGCCGCCGGGACTCCCTTTAACGAGCAGTACTTC.

The chain joins TRBV27 to TRBJ2-3; D call uncertain. The CDR3 sequence is 15 residues long. Germline CDR1 and CDR2: MNHEY and SMNVEV (reference sequence). Trimming removed 4 bases from V and 3 bases from J, with 14 bases in between. The CDR3 loop is CASSSPRFLTDTQYF. The CDR3 DNA is TGTGCCAGCAGTTCCCCTCGGTTCCTAACAGATACGCAGTATTTT.

This clonotype was detected a few times. The chain links TRBV30 to TRBJ2-3; no firm D call. CDR1 GTSNPN and CDR2 SVGIG come from the germline V gene (reference sequence). This CDR3 is 13 amino acids long. V lost 2 bases, J lost 2 bases, and 8 bases lay in between. For the CDR3, the DNA is TGTGCCTGGAGTACCACGGTCACAGATACGCAGTATTTT. It codes for CAWSTTVTDTQYF.

This clonotype was seen repeatedly, ten times or more. The genes are TRBV29-1 and TRBJ1-1; possible D gene TRBD1, 5 bases. Trimming left V 6 bases short and J 8 bases short, with 13 bases between. CDR1 and CDR2 (germline): SQVTM, ANQGSEA. The CDR3 is 11 amino acids. The CDR3 DNA reads TGCAGCGTCGAGGGGTCCAGGGAAGCTTTCTTT. This codes for CSVEGSREAFF.

This clonotype was picked up a small number of times. The genes are TRBV29-1 and TRBJ1-1; D is ambiguous. Germline values: CDR1 SQVTM, CDR2 ANQGSEA. V gave up 1 base and J gave up 8 bases, with 11 bases separating them. There are 12 residues in the CDR3. In DNA, the CDR3 is TGCAGCGTTGAAGGCGCCGGTTCCGAAGCTTTCTTT. Translation: CSVEGAGSEAFF.

This clonotype occurred a few times. The chain has TRBV6-1 and TRBJ2-7, with 12 bases that match TRBD1. Trimming cost V 5 bases and J 7 bases; bases outside gene matches: 9. Germline CDR1 and CDR2: MNHNS and SASEGT. The CDR3 is made up of 15 amino acids. The CDR3 region is CASSPRDRGREEQYF. The CDR3, as DNA: TGTGCCAGCAGTCCGAGGGACAGGGGGCGGGAGGAGCAGTACTTC.

The table lists this clonotype with many counts. This chain uses TRBV5-4 with TRBJ2-7; 8 nucleotides agree with TRBD1. The CDR3 spans 15 residues. J gave up 5 bases and V 4 bases, and 11 bases lay outside the gene matches. Germline CDR1 and CDR2: SGHNT and YYREEE (reference sequence). CDR3 protein: CASSMDRASFNEQYF. CDR3 nucleotides: TGTGCCAGCAGCATGGACAGGGCGAGCTTTAACGAGCAGTACTTC.

The V call is TRBV7-2, the J call TRBJ2-3, with 10 bases fitting TRBD2. This CDR3 is 15 amino acids long. V shed 1 base and J 3 bases; nucleotides not matched to a gene: 1. Germline V gene sequence: CDR1 SGHTA, CDR2 FQGNSA. In DNA, the CDR3 is TGTGCCAGCAGCTTAGTTAGCGGGAGGACAGATACGCAGTATTTT. It translates to CASSLVSGRTDTQYF.